The clone carrying this TCR beta chain was picked up many times. The data derive from a study of human T cells and chemical hapten exposure. TCRdb processed the RACE reads anew with MiXCR; each CDR3 protein has one entry. The table lists about 85,000 distinct CDR3 sequences, 7.5% to 9.5% of them singletons. The time point here: pre-sensitization, week 0. Treatment defined: therapeutic diphenylcyclopropenone sensitization with weekly scalp DPC. The CDR3 is 13 residues long. V was clipped by 4 bases and J by 3 bases, with 10 bases between them. The germline gives CDR1 GTSNPN, CDR2 SVGIG (reference sequence).

Source: whole blood, taken in connection with sensitization to the hapten diphenylcyclopropenone (DPC). This chain links TRBV30 with TRBJ1-5, with D possibly being TRBD1 (5 bases). This clonotype was obtained from a man aged 40-49 years with alopecia areata. Some clones in this sample may be carry-over from other donors' samples. The CDR3 is CAWKGAANQPQHF. The DNA for the CDR3 is TGTGCCTGGAAAGGGGCAGCCAATCAGCCCCAGCATTTT.